The source of this T cell receptor (beta chain) is a study of T-cell reconstitution after alpha-beta-depleted transplantation in children. The study, taken as a whole, reports: Several patients had high TCRbeta diversity at day 60; it came from surviving recipient T cells and thymic progenitors. Expanded graft clones, several hundred of them, were reportedly the source of alpha-beta T cells about two months after transplant. Counts and diversity of T cells one year after transplant came mostly from newly produced T cells.

CDR3 size: 16 residues. Germline CDR1 LNHNV, CDR2 YYDKDF (reference sequence). Trimming took off 3 bases at V and 1 base at J, with 15 bases between the two ends. Unique molecular identifiers were built into the TCRbeta library. Each CDR3 protein is one row after TCRdb ran MiXCR on the PCR reads. Among around 440,000 distinct CDR3 sequences listed, over 9.5% were seen once. This clonotype was seen repeatedly, ten times or more. As yet, its antigen is unknown. V gene TRBV15 combines with J gene TRBJ1-1; D not certain. The clonotype originates from a child aged 2 to 10 with inherited bone marrow failure, due to receive a stem cell transplant. The source was PBMCs, collected before TCRalphabeta/CD19-depleted stem cell transplant. For the CDR3, the DNA is TGTGCCACCAGCAGTCACCGTGGGTTCGGGAACACTGAAGCTTTCTTT. This encodes CATSSHRGFGNTEAFF.